Below, one TCR beta chain is given with its context. No antigen is known for it. The record originates from a study of a mutant IDH1 vaccine in newly diagnosed glioma. Overall study: Males made up about 60% and females about 40% of treated patients, whose mean age was roughly 40 years.

Study-wide results and caveats: Alterations occurring in top peripheral T cell clonotypes seemed unrelated to pseudoprogression.

Data came from immunoSEQ multiplex PCR; TCRdb stores just in-frame clones and leaves some out. Here the sample spans almost 85,000 clones, around 85% being singletons. Time point denoted: week 23, last vaccination. It was 300 ug of mutant IDH1 20-mer peptide that made up each vaccine dose, given with topical imiquimod. CDR1 is KGHSH, CDR2 LQKENI, per germline. V was trimmed by 4 bases and J by 0 bases, leaving 10 bases between them. The CDR3 has 15 amino acids. The chain employs TRBV18 and TRBJ1-3; D is undetermined. The material sequenced was PBMCs, taken from a glioma patient whose treatment included an IDH1 peptide vaccine. The TCR originated in a man younger than 45 with glioma. Some clones in this sample may be carry-over from other donors' samples. As DNA, the CDR3 is TGTGCCAGCTCACAAACGACGGTCTCTGGAAACACCATATATTTT. It codes for CASSQTTVSGNTIYF.